The rows below give T cell receptor beta chains drawn from one sample of a study of identical twins. TCRdb recomputed calls from the 5' RACE reads with MiXCR, one row per CDR3 protein. The data contain 450,000 to 650,000 distinct CDR3 sequences, 9.6% of them singletons. These data also formed part of another study, on yellow fever vaccine responses in identical twins.

Sample: PBMCs. The source is a woman aged 18 to 35 in good health. Each CDR3 is given with its conserved first and last residue. The D gene is left open where the match is weak. Only part of the rows carry a size: once, few, many, or a class if the clone is expanded.

d_gene	v_gene	abundance	j_gene	CDR3nt	CDR3aa
NA	TRBV7-7	once	TRBJ2-7	TGTGCTAGCAGCTTAGAAAGGAGGTCCGAGCAGTACTTC	CASSLERRSEQYF
NA	TRBV7-9	NA	TRBJ2-7	TGTGCCAGCAGCTATAACAGGGCCTACGAGCAGTACTTC	CASSYNRAYEQYF
NA	TRBV20-1	few	TRBJ2-3	TGCAGTGCTATCGATCCCTTAGTTGCTGCAGATACGCAGTATTTT	CSAIDPLVAADTQYF
NA	TRBV6-5	few	TRBJ1-6	TGTGCCAGCAGTTATGTCATAGATGCGAATTCACCCCTCCACTTT	CASSYVIDANSPLHF
NA	TRBV20-1	many	TRBJ1-1	TGCAGTGCCCCCCAGGAAGAATTTGAAGCTTTCTTT	CSAPQEEFEAFF
NA	TRBV7-8	NA	TRBJ2-3	TGTGCCAGCAGCCAAGCACGGGAGCATGGGCATCACACAGATACGCAGTATTTT	CASSQAREHGHHTDTQYF
TRBD1	TRBV6-5	many	TRBJ1-2	TGTGCCAGCAGTTACTCGACAGGGGGGGACTATGGCTACACCTTC	CASSYSTGGDYGYTF
TRBD1	TRBV10-3	many	TRBJ2-2	TGTGCCATCAGTGGGGGACAGGGCGATATTACCGGGGAGCTGTTTTTT	CAISGGQGDITGELFF
NA	TRBV7-2	NA	TRBJ1-1	TGTGCCAGCAGCTTATCTCCCCCCGGACATTTGAACACTGAAGCTTTCTTT	CASSLSPPGHLNTEAFF
TRBD1	TRBV5-1	few	TRBJ2-7	TGCGCCAGCACCTTAGACAGGGGCGTTCACGAGCAGTACTTC	CASTLDRGVHEQYF
NA	TRBV29-1	few	TRBJ1-1	TGCAGCGTTGGGTTCATGAACACTGAAGCTTTCTTT	CSVGFMNTEAFF
TRBD2	TRBV7-9	few	TRBJ2-5	TGTGCCAGCAGCCCCGTGGCGGGACTACAAGAGACCCAGTACTTC	CASSPVAGLQETQYF
TRBD2	TRBV27	few	TRBJ2-2	TGTGCCAGCAGACCAGCGGGAGGGACCGGGGAGCTGTTTTTT	CASRPAGGTGELFF
NA	TRBV10-3	many	TRBJ2-3	TGTGCCATCAGTGAGTCTGATTACACAGATACGCAGTATTTT	CAISESDYTDTQYF
TRBD1	TRBV6-2/TRBV6-3	few	TRBJ2-1	TGTGCCAGCACCCGCGGGACAGGATCGTGGTCGGTGAATGAGCAGTTCTTC	CASTRGTGSWSVNEQFF
NA	TRBV7-2	NA	TRBJ1-2	TGTGCCAGCAGCCCCAGCTACACAACTAACTATGGCTACACCTTC	CASSPSYTTNYGYTF
TRBD2	TRBV4-1	few	TRBJ2-3	TGCGCCAGCAGCCAAACTAGCGGGACCACAGATACGCAGTATTTT	CASSQTSGTTDTQYF
TRBD2	TRBV20-1	few	TRBJ2-3	TGCAGCCGCGGGGGGCTACTAGGCACAGATACGCAGTATTTT	CSRGGLLGTDTQYF
TRBD1	TRBV10-3	few	TRBJ2-2	TGTGCCACCAGGATAGTGACAGGGACAATCACCGGGGAGCTGTTTTTT	CATRIVTGTITGELFF
TRBD2	TRBV27	NA	TRBJ2-4	TGTGCCAGCAGCCCGACTAGCGCGGGGAACATTCAGTACTTC	CASSPTSAGNIQYF
NA	TRBV11-1	NA	TRBJ1-1	TGTGCCAGCAGCTTAGCACCCCAGCCCGAAGCTTTCTTT	CASSLAPQPEAFF
NA	TRBV5-1	many	TRBJ2-5	TGCGCCAGCAGCTTGGAGCGTAGGGAGACCCAGTACTTC	CASSLERRETQYF
NA	TRBV20-1	few	TRBJ2-3	TGCAGTGCTAGCTGGGACCGTTACACAGATACGCAGTATTTT	CSASWDRYTDTQYF
TRBD2	TRBV6-5	NA	TRBJ2-7	TGTGCCAGCAGTTACTCGAAGTGGACTAGCGGACCATCCTACGAGCAGTACTTC	CASSYSKWTSGPSYEQYF
NA	TRBV10-3	many	TRBJ1-1	TGTGCCATCAGTGAGTCGACGCTACAAAAGAACACTGAAGCTTTCTTT	CAISESTLQKNTEAFF
NA	TRBV2	NA	TRBJ2-7	TGTGCCAGCAGTGACGACAATCTGAGCTCCTACGAGCAGTACTTC	CASSDDNLSSYEQYF
TRBD1	TRBV12-3/TRBV12-4	NA	TRBJ2-1	TGTGCCAGCAGTAGCCGGGACAGCAATGAGCAGTTCTTC	CASSSRDSNEQFF
TRBD1	TRBV10-3	many	TRBJ2-2	TGTGCCATCAGTGAAGACAGGGCTGTCGGGGAGCTGTTTTTT	CAISEDRAVGELFF
NA	TRBV29-1	NA	TRBJ1-2	TGCAGCGTTGTGGGTTCGGGGGGCTACACCTTC	CSVVGSGGYTF
TRBD1	TRBV29-1	many	TRBJ2-7	TGCAGCGTGTCCGGGACAGGGGGCTCCTACGAGCAGTACTTC	CSVSGTGGSYEQYF
NA	TRBV18	NA	TRBJ1-6	TGTGCCAGCTCACCACAGACTTCAGATTCACCCCTCCACTTT	CASSPQTSDSPLHF
NA	TRBV5-1	many	TRBJ2-3	TGCGCCAGCAGCTCTGGGAACACAGATACGCAGTATTTT	CASSSGNTDTQYF
TRBD1	TRBV6-2/TRBV6-3	few	TRBJ1-5	TGTGCCAGCAGTTACTCACAGGGGGGGTATCAGCCCCAGCATTTT	CASSYSQGGYQPQHF
TRBD2	TRBV6-5	many	TRBJ2-3	TGTGCCAGCAGTTCCCTGGGTAGCGGGGGTCCTAAGGATACGCAGTATTTT	CASSSLGSGGPKDTQYF
NA	TRBV7-2	few	TRBJ2-7	TGTGCCAGCAGCTTAGAGGTGGGTCTCCACGAGCAGTACTTC	CASSLEVGLHEQYF
NA	TRBV19	NA	TRBJ1-4	TGTGCCAGTAGTGCGAGTCTTAATGAAAAACTGTTTTTT	CASSASLNEKLFF
NA	TRBV20-1	few	TRBJ2-5	TGCAGTGCATTAGACGGGGGCCGGCTGAGGGAGACCCAGTACTTC	CSALDGGRLRETQYF
NA	TRBV5-1	NA	TRBJ2-5	TGCGCCAGCAGCTTGGGGCCTCGGAGTCAAGAGACCCAGTACTTC	CASSLGPRSQETQYF
TRBD2	TRBV4-2	NA	TRBJ2-3	TGTGCCAGCAGCCAGGCGGGGGGGCCTAGCACAGATACGCAGTATTTT	CASSQAGGPSTDTQYF
NA	TRBV27	few	TRBJ2-7	TGTGCCAGCAGTTTATCTCCGAGGACCTACGAGCAGTACTTC	CASSLSPRTYEQYF
TRBD2	TRBV3-1	many	TRBJ2-1	TGTGCCAGCAGCCCCTTCGAAAATAGCGGGGGGGTCGGGGAGCAGTTCTTC	CASSPFENSGGVGEQFF
NA	TRBV7-8	few	TRBJ1-1	TGTGCCAGCAGCTTAGAGAGGACTTCCATGAACACTGAAGCTTTCTTT	CASSLERTSMNTEAFF
TRBD1	TRBV28	NA	TRBJ1-4	TGTGCCAGCATTAAGGGGACAGGGGTCCAAAAACTGTTTTTT	CASIKGTGVQKLFF
NA	TRBV30	NA	TRBJ2-2	TGTGCCTGGAGATTATTGGGCCCTGGGGCCGGGGAGCTGTTTTTT	CAWRLLGPGAGELFF
NA	TRBV6-1	few	TRBJ2-3	TGTGCCAGCAGCCCCGGGATCAGCACAGATACGCAGTATTTT	CASSPGISTDTQYF
NA	TRBV7-9	many	TRBJ1-2	TGTGCCAGCAGCTCCGTCTCTGGCTACACCTTC	CASSSVSGYTF